One T cell receptor beta chain is described in this entry. Its binding antigen is unknown. This sample was included in a study of CXCR3-negative and CXCR3-positive naive CD8 T cells (dated by TCRdb to about 2019). Concerning the study at large: In total, 130 million to 150 million TRB reads were obtained, or roughly 1.5 +/- 0.3 million reads per library. The diversity and physicochemical repertoire analyses included some 11 donors pooled from two independent experiments. For the TRBV-TRBJ cluster analysis, the naive subsets came from 5 or 6 donors, while the memory cells came from 3 donors. What the work shows at the level of the full study, not this receptor alone: Because CXCR3 expression was partially decreased after cryopreservation, freshly isolated PBMCs were used for most assays. Comparably high repertoire diversity was found in both naive subsets, whereas much lower repertoire diversity was found in memory CD8+ T cells. Compared with CXCR3-negative naive cells, CXCR3-positive naive cells had TRB CDR3s with higher hydrophobicity (lower Kidera factor 4), lower energy, and higher strength and volume indices. Because surface CD5, which has been linked to self-reactivity in mice, was comparable between naive subsets, TCR interaction strength was also inferred from TRB CDR3 physicochemical properties. Similar TRBV-TRBJ usage was shown by naive CXCR3-negative and CXCR3-positive cells from the same donor, whereas distinct patterns were shown by memory cells.

Each CD8+ T cell subset was flow-sorted in triplicate, and 300,000 or so cells per subset were placed directly into RLT lysis buffer. To keep memory contaminants out, a stringent definition of naive CD8+ T cells was applied: CD45RO-CCR7+CD27+CD95-. Standard density gradient centrifugation was used to isolate peripheral blood mononuclear cells from buffy coats. Naive CXCR3-negative and CXCR3-positive CD8+ T cells were flow-sorted using a FACSAria III. Total RNA was extracted from sorted cells using an RNeasy Mini Kit. Sequencing relied on a NextSeq 550. The Human TCR Profiling Kit (MiLaboratory) was used to make UMI-labeled 5' RACE TRB cDNA libraries. The full amount of extracted RNA was used for cDNA synthesis, and the full amount of resulting cDNA was used for PCR amplification. Libraries were prepared in parallel using an identical number of PCR cycles. Per the original workflow: About 53,000 +/- 9,400 unique UMI-labeled TRB cDNA molecules per library were extracted with MIGEC and MiXCR, with at least two reads per UMI required. An average of around 40,000 +/- 10,000 functional in-frame TRB CDR3 nucleotide clonotypes without stop codons was found per library. After each sample was downsampled to 5000 UMI-labeled TRB molecules, VDJtools was used to calculate diversity metrics such as normalized Shannon-Wiener and Chao1. For the central five CDR3 residues, VDJtools calculated physicochemical properties weighted by clonotype size, namely interaction energy, strength, volume and Kidera factor 4. With the reads reprocessed by TCRdb, a single entry stands for each CDR3 protein sequence and no DNA is reported. V and J calls and clone size were set by TCRdb, not the authors. The sample's clone listing holds over 70,000 distinct CDR3 sequences. Jointly, the top ten make up around 0.51% of the sample.

CDR1 and CDR2, per the germline V gene, are MNHEY and SVGAGI. Inclusive of the bounding cysteine and phenylalanine, the CDR3 is 20 residues long. DNA is not recorded here. Here the chain combines TRBV6-5 and TRBJ1-4. The sequence was obtained from a human donor in good health. Some clones in this sample may be carry-over from other donors' samples. The sequenced sample was naive CXCR3+ CD8+ T cells from blood. In the paper's terms, the cell subset or site label means: CD45RO-CCR7+CD27+CD95- naive CD8+ T cells expressing CXCR3 (TNR3+). The CDR3 in this case is CASSYFVPSFSDRSNEKLFF.